The entry below describes one TCR beta chain. This sample is drawn from a study of shared T cell receptors in the human thymus. Germline values: CDR1 WSHSY, CDR2 SAAADI. The length of the CDR3 is 15 residues. V lost 2 bases to trimming and J lost 5 bases, with 15 bases between them. TCRdb's copy holds only in-frame clones and misses some; the assay was immunoSEQ multiplex PCR. The table has under 450,000 clones, 95% seen once. The chain carries TRBV10-2 and TRBJ1-1, with a possible D match to TRBD1 (6 bases). The TCR was taken from a human donor. Material for sequencing was thymocytes. The CDR3 region has the DNA TGCGCCAGCAGTGAGCGAGGCAGGGGTTTAACTGAAGCTTTCTTT. Protein product: CASSERGRGLTEAFF.